The clone carrying this TCR beta chain was counted between two and nine times. This record comes from a study of T cells in Graves' hyperthyroidism and ophthalmopathy. The CDR3 has 16 amino acids. V was pared by 1 base and J by 8 bases, with 15 bases between. Germline CDR1 reads MNHEY; CDR2 reads SMNVEV (reference sequence). RNA transcripts served as the template for amplifying TCR beta CDR3 regions. First-round RT-PCR targeting the TCR CDR3 was performed with the HTBI primer set. MiXCR, applied by TCRdb to the multiplex PCR reads, yields one record per CDR3 protein. Among approximately 600,000 distinct CDR3 sequences listed, about 17% were seen once.

Sequencing was done on a sample of blood. The source is a woman aged 25 to 39 with Graves' hyperthyroidism. The chain uses TRBV27 and TRBJ1-6; D perhaps matches TRBD1 (6 bases). The CDR3 spells CASSLFSGVGYSPLHF. Written as DNA, the CDR3 is TGTGCCAGCAGTTTATTCTCAGGGGTCGGGTATTCACCCCTCCACTTT.